This entry lists 25 T cell receptor beta chains sequenced from one sample in a study of identical twins. Via MiXCR, TCRdb re-called the 5' RACE reads, giving one row per CDR3 protein. The table includes approximately 550,000 distinct CDR3 sequences, about a fifth detected once. The sample was also linked to a second study, of yellow fever vaccine responses in identical twins.

Sequenced sample: CD4+ T cells sorted from blood. These receptors came from a woman under 30 in good health.

The chain couples TRBV6-2 or TRBV6-3 to TRBJ2-7, with 10 bases aligning to TRBD2. Per germline, CDR1 MNHEY and CDR2 SVGEGT. Trimming at V came to 6 bases and at J to 1 base, leaving 6 bases not matched to a gene. The CDR3 spans 15 residues. This CDR3 is CASSSGGANSYEQYV. The CDR3 DNA reads TGTGCCAGCAGCAGCGGGGGGGCCAATTCCTACGAGCAGTACGTC.

The chain joins TRBV5-1 to TRBJ2-3; D could derive from TRBD1 or TRBD2 (5 bases each). Between the trimmed V and J ends, which lost 0 bases and 6 bases, there was a span of 14 bases. The CDR3 runs to 15 residues. Germline V gene lookup returns CDR1 SGHRS and CDR2 YFSETQ. The DNA for the CDR3 is TGCGCCAGCAGCTTGGGGGACCAACCCGGTGATACGCAGTATTTT. Its protein is CASSLGDQPGDTQYF.

This rearrangement joins TRBV10-3 to TRBJ2-2; 7 bases agree with TRBD1. The V gene's germline CDR1 is ENHRY and CDR2 SYGVKD. The CDR3 is 14 amino acids. Germline trimming cut 2 bases from V and 4 bases from J; bases unmatched to any gene: 1. The DNA of the CDR3 is TGTGCCATCAGTGAGGACAGGGCCACCGGGGAGCTGTTTTTT. The encoded protein is CAISEDRATGELFF.

The V call is TRBV25-1, the J call TRBJ2-7, with 9 bases fitting TRBD2. Germline V gene data show CDR1 as MGHDK and CDR2 as SYGVNS. J gave up 7 bases and V 6 bases, and 7 bases lay outside the gene matches. This CDR3 has 13 amino acids. This CDR3 is CASSHSGSGEQYF. Here the CDR3 DNA reads TGTGCCAGCAGCCATAGCGGGAGTGGGGAGCAGTACTTC.

Ten or more counts support this clonotype. The chain carries TRBV3-1 and TRBJ2-7; D remains unclear. V shed 1 base and J shed 4 bases, with 11 bases lying between them. The germline CDR1 and CDR2 sequences are LGHDT and YNNKEL (reference sequence). This CDR3 spans 14 amino acids. The CDR3 region has the DNA TGTGCCAGCAGCCAAGGAAGGGAAGGATACGAGCAGTACGTC. Its protein product is CASSQGREGYEQYV.

V usage is TRBV25-1 and J usage is TRBJ1-1; a weak D match, TRBD1 (5 bases). Germline V lookup: CDR1 MGHDK, CDR2 SYGVNS. The length of the CDR3 is 12 residues. Trimming left V 4 bases short and J 10 bases short, with 13 bases between. CDR3 loop: CASSVPGGRAFF. The CDR3, as DNA: TGTGCCAGCAGTGTTCCGGGGGGTAGAGCTTTCTTT. The full variable domain, in which reference TRBV25-1 and TRBJ1-1 provide the parts outside the CDR3, is EADIYQTPRYLVIGTGKKITLECSQTMGHDKMYWYQQDPGMELHLIHYSYGVNSTEKGDLSSESTVSRIRTEHFPLTLESARPSHTSQYLCASSVPGGRAFFGQGTRLTVV.

This clonotype was observed many times. This chain connects TRBV12-3 or TRBV12-4 to TRBJ2-3; the match to TRBD2 covers 7 bases. The trim removed 4 bases at V and 1 base at J, leaving 8 bases unmatched. The CDR3 loop spans 16 amino acids. CDR3 sequence (DNA): TGTGCCAGCAGTTCCACGGCTAGCGGCGGCACAGATACGCAGTATTTT. Translation gives CASSSTASGGTDTQYF.

The chain carries TRBV20-1 and TRBJ2-5; TRBD2 aligns across 14 bases. Losses at the gene ends were 3 bases for V and 2 bases for J; bases not matched to a gene: 2. From germline, CDR1 is DFQATT and CDR2 SNEGSKA (reference sequence). CDR3 length: 15 amino acids. CDR3 sequence (DNA): TGCAGTGCTAGGCGACTAGCGGGAGGGCAAGAGACCCAGTACTTC. Its protein is CSARRLAGGQETQYF.

A few counts support this clonotype. This chain links TRBV24-1 with TRBJ2-2; perhaps TRBD1 as D (6 bases). From germline, CDR1 is KGHDR and CDR2 SFDVKD. Trimming removed 7 bases at V and 0 bases at J, with 11 bases between. The CDR3 has 15 amino acids. The CDR3 region has the DNA TGTGCCACCAGCCATGACAGGACGAACACCGGGGAGCTGTTTTTT. Its translation: CATSHDRTNTGELFF.

In its sample, this clonotype was seen a few times. V usage is TRBV12-3 or TRBV12-4 and J usage is TRBJ2-2; 14 bases line up with TRBD2. The ends lost 7 bases at V and 4 bases at J; junction bases unmatched: 8. This CDR3 has 17 residues. CDR3 nucleotides: TGTGCCAGCATCAGGACTAGCGGGGGGCTCGGCACCGGGGAGCTGTTTTTT. Protein: CASIRTSGGLGTGELFF.

This clonotype was counted between two and nine times. The V and J genes are TRBV5-1 and TRBJ2-7, with TRBD2 identical over 11 bases. Per the germline V gene, CDR1 is SGHRS and CDR2 is YFSETQ. Unmatched junction bases numbered 2, after V lost 0 bases and J lost 0 bases. The CDR3 covers 16 residues. The CDR3 nucleotides read TGCGCCAGCAGCTTGGGACTAGCGGGAAGCTCCTACGAGCAGTACTTC. As protein: CASSLGLAGSSYEQYF.

The chain joins TRBV10-3 to TRBJ2-5; TRBD2 matches 16 bases. Germline V lookup: CDR1 ENHRY, CDR2 SYGVKD. The junction had 6 bases not matched to a gene; V was cut back by 6 bases and J by 2 bases. The CDR3 length is 17 residues. CDR3 nucleotides: TGTGCCATCAGCCAGGGACTAGCGGGGGGGGTTCAAGAGACCCAGTACTTC. This translates into CAISQGLAGGVQETQYF.

This chain's CDR3 is CASSLDGGSTSYEQYF. The CDR3 DNA follows: TGTGCCAGCAGTCTGGATGGCGGGAGCACAAGCTACGAGCAGTACTTC. The chain carries TRBV6-1 and TRBJ2-7; the match to TRBD2 covers 7 bases. The germline gives CDR1 MNHNS, CDR2 SASEGT. CDR3 length equals 16 residues. With V trimmed by 5 bases and J by 3 bases, 13 bases remained unmatched.

The gene calls are TRBV6-1 and TRBJ2-3, with 10 nucleotides matching TRBD1. The CDR3 runs 15 residues. Germline CDR1 reads MNHNS; CDR2 reads SASEGT. The J segment lost 4 bases and the V segment lost 6 bases, leaving 7 bases of the junction unmatched. CDR3 residues: CASSQLTGGSDTQYF. The CDR3 DNA is TGTGCCAGCAGCCAATTGACAGGGGGCTCAGATACGCAGTATTTT.

The gene calls are TRBV10-3 and TRBJ2-7; D not resolved. The CDR3 has 14 amino acids. Germline loops: CDR1 ENHRY, CDR2 SYGVKD. Between the trimmed V and J ends, which lost 0 bases and 4 bases, there was a span of 10 bases. The CDR3 spells CAISESGVGYEQYF. The CDR3 DNA is TGTGCCATCAGTGAGTCGGGTGTTGGGTACGAGCAGTACTTC.

The chain carries TRBV9 and TRBJ2-3; 12 positions match TRBD2. The junction had 5 bases not matched to a gene; V was cut back by 3 bases and J by 0 bases. Germline CDR1 and CDR2: SGDLS and YYNGEE. CDR3 size: 17 residues. CDR3 sequence (DNA): TGTGCCAGCAGCGCTGGACTAGCGGGGTCTAGCACAGATACGCAGTATTTT. It yields the protein CASSAGLAGSSTDTQYF. Drawing the rest from reference TRBV9 and TRBJ2-3, the complete variable domain is DSGVTQTPKHLITATGQRVTLRCSPRSGDLSVYWYQQSLDQGLQFLIQYYNGEERAKGNILERFSAQQFPDLHSELNLSSLELGDSALYFCASSAGLAGSSTDTQYFGPGTRLTVL.

This clonotype came up a few times. V usage is TRBV12-3 or TRBV12-4 and J usage is TRBJ2-1, with D hard to call. The CDR3 has 15 amino acids. V was pared by 6 bases and J by 7 bases, with 19 bases between. DNA for the CDR3: TGTGCCAGCAGCGTCTGGGGTGGGCCGACTAATGAGCAGTTCTTC. Protein product: CASSVWGGPTNEQFF.

V is TRBV10-3 and J is TRBJ2-7; D is perhaps TRBD2 (6 bases). From germline, CDR1 is ENHRY and CDR2 SYGVKD. There are 16 residues in the CDR3. V lost 2 bases and J 0 bases, leaving 14 bases between the germline ends. For the CDR3, the DNA is TGTGCCATCAGTGAGGGGGGGACGGACCGCTCCTACGAGCAGTACTTC. Amino acid sequence: CAISEGGTDRSYEQYF.

The rearrangement uses TRBV20-1 and TRBJ2-7; 10 bases line up with TRBD2. This CDR3 spans 12 amino acids. Germline V gene lookup returns CDR1 DFQATT and CDR2 SNEGSKA (reference sequence). The junction had 4 bases not matched to a gene; V was cut back by 5 bases and J by 6 bases. CDR3 nucleotides: TGCAGTGCTTCTAGCGGGAGCATCGAGCAGTACTTC. Translation gives CSASSGSIEQYF.

This CDR3 reads CASSSYGASRNTGELFF. CDR3 nucleotide sequence: TGTGCCAGCAGTAGTTATGGGGCTAGCAGGAACACCGGGGAGCTGTTTTTT. The genes are TRBV27 and TRBJ2-2, with D possibly being TRBD1 or TRBD2 (5 bases each). CDR1 and CDR2 (germline): MNHEY, SMNVEV (reference sequence). The CDR3 is made up of 17 amino acids. Trimming shortened V by 5 bases and J by 1 base, and 17 bases separated the two germline ends.

This clonotype was observed at least ten times. The rearrangement joins TRBV15 to TRBJ2-2, with TRBD2 matching over 14 bases. The CDR3 contains 16 residues. V lost 8 bases, J lost 1 base, and 3 bases stayed unmatched. Per the germline V gene, CDR1 is LNHNV and CDR2 is YYDKDF (reference sequence). CDR3 amino acids: CATGTSGGLNTGELFF. CDR3 bases: TGTGCCACCGGGACTAGCGGGGGACTGAACACCGGGGAGCTGTTTTTT.

This clonotype was seen a few times. The chain is built from TRBV7-3 and TRBJ2-1, with 12 bases matching TRBD2. CDR1 SGHTA and CDR2 FQGTGA come from the germline V gene. The CDR3 consists of 19 residues. Trimming took 1 base from V and 7 from J; bases not matched to a gene: 14. CDR3 DNA: TGTGCCAGCAGCTTAAAACCCCGACTAGCGGGAGCAGGTGGGAATGAGCAGTTCTTC. Its translation is CASSLKPRLAGAGGNEQFF.

The genes are TRBV12-3 or TRBV12-4 and TRBJ1-1; no firm D call. The CDR3 is made up of 14 amino acids. Trimming removed 2 bases from V and 4 bases from J, with 11 bases in between. The CDR3 DNA reads TGTGCCAGCAGTTTACACTCGGGGATCACTGAAGCTTTCTTT. It specifies CASSLHSGITEAFF.

This clonotype has more than one count but fewer than ten. The rearrangement links TRBV29-1 to TRBJ2-2; the D is unclear. V was shortened by 3 bases and J by 1 base, with 6 bases between the two germline ends. This CDR3 is 13 amino acids long. Germline V gene data show CDR1 as SQVTM and CDR2 as ANQGSEA. CDR3 coding DNA: TGCAGCGTTGATTTGCTGAACACCGGGGAGCTGTTTTTT. Translating it yields CSVDLLNTGELFF.

This chain uses TRBV20-1 with TRBJ2-1; 9 bases map to TRBD2. Germline V CDR1 and CDR2: DFQATT, SNEGSKA (reference sequence). Trimming took 1 base from V and 4 from J; bases not matched to a gene: 5. The CDR3 extends over 15 amino acids. The CDR3 reads CSARVSGGVYNEQFF. In nucleotides, the CDR3 is TGCAGTGCTAGAGTTAGCGGGGGAGTTTACAATGAGCAGTTCTTC.